The 4 T cell receptor beta chains in this list originate from one sample, sequenced in a study of beta chain features in type 1 diabetes. The isolated RNA, all of it, was reverse transcribed, so expressed TCRB transcripts were what got sequenced. The protocol was immunoSEQ multiplex PCR, while the TCRdb copy is restricted to in-frame clones and leaves out a portion. Here the sample spans about 620,000 clones, 15% to 19% being singletons. Sample: naive CD4+ T cells from blood. These receptors were collected from a man aged 18 to 29 in good health.

In this sample, this clone turned up once. The rearrangement links TRBV29-1 to TRBJ2-5; D is unresolved. Per the germline V gene, CDR1 is SQVTM and CDR2 is ANQGSEA. The CDR3 has 13 residues. The germline V and J ends were trimmed by 7 bases and 2 bases, with 14 bases remaining between them. CDR3 DNA: TGCAGCGCCGGAAGGAGCGTGCAAGAGACCCAGTACTTC. Translating it yields CSAGRSVQETQYF.

V is TRBV4-3 and J is TRBJ2-2; 13 bases fit TRBD2. J gave up 4 bases and V 0 bases, and 5 bases lay outside the gene matches. The CDR3 extends over 18 amino acids. Germline lookup yields CDR1 LGHNA and CDR2 YSLEER. CDR3 region: CASSQDLGLAGLTGELFF. As DNA, the CDR3 is TGCGCCAGCAGCCAAGATCTGGGACTAGCGGGACTCACCGGGGAGCTGTTTTTT.

This sequence joins TRBV4-3 and TRBJ2-6, with D unresolved. Germline values: CDR1 LGHNA, CDR2 YSLEER. V was clipped by 1 base and J by 0 bases, with 7 bases between them. The CDR3 is 16 residues long. The CDR3 region is CASSQGNPSGANVLTF. As DNA, the CDR3 is TGCGCCAGCAGCCAAGGCAACCCCTCTGGGGCCAACGTCCTGACTTTC.

V and J are TRBV9 and TRBJ2-1, with 7 bases aligning to TRBD2. V shed 0 bases, J shed 3 bases, and the junction held 6 bases outside the gene matches. CDR1 and CDR2 from the germline V gene are SGDLS and YYNGEE. CDR3 length: 16 residues. This CDR3 reads CASSVGGSHNYNEQFF. The CDR3 nucleotides are TGTGCCAGCAGCGTAGGCGGGAGCCACAACTACAATGAGCAGTTCTTC.